A selection of T cell receptor beta chains follows, all from one sample in a study of T cell changes during pregnancy in multiple sclerosis. TCRdb's table, derived via immunoSEQ multiplex PCR, lists solely in-frame clones and lacks some. The sample includes about 41,000 clones, 90% of them seen just once. Sample: CD8+ T cells from peripheral blood mononuclear cells, taken in the third trimester of pregnancy. Source of these receptors: a female donor with multiple sclerosis, enrolled in a pregnancy study. The CDR3 runs from the conserved cysteine through the conserved F or W. The D gene is left open where the match is weak. The listing skips clone size in some rows; elsewhere it reads once, few, many or a size class.

size,J,D,V,DNA,CDR3
.,TRBJ2-7,.,TRBV27,TGTGCCAGCAGTTGGGGGGACGGATACGAGCAGTACTTC,CASSWGDGYEQYF
.,TRBJ2-7,TRBD2,TRBV6-1,TGTGCCAGCAGTTCACTAGCGGGGGCCTCCTACGAGCAGTACTTC,CASSSLAGASYEQYF
.,TRBJ2-5,.,TRBV4-3,TGCGCCAGCAGCCCGGGAAGCGGCAGGGGAGAGACCCAGTACTTC,CASSPGSGRGETQYF
.,TRBJ1-5,TRBD1,TRBV27,TGTGCCAGCCGCCCGACAGGGTTCAATCAGCCCCAGCATTTT,CASRPTGFNQPQHF
.,TRBJ2-7,TRBD2,TRBV28,TGTGCCACCGGGGCTAGCGGGAGTTACGAGCAGTACTTC,CATGASGSYEQYF
.,TRBJ2-5,.,TRBV5-4,TGTGCCAGCAGCACCAGTTACGAGACCCAGTACTTC,CASSTSYETQYF
.,TRBJ2-3,TRBD2,TRBV6-4,TGTGCCAGCAGTGACTCCGCGGGGGGGCCAGATACGCAGTATTTT,CASSDSAGGPDTQYF
.,TRBJ2-5,TRBD2,TRBV9,TGTGCCAGCAGCGTAGCGGGGGGGAACCAAGAGACCCAGTACTTC,CASSVAGGNQETQYF
.,TRBJ1-2,.,TRBV6-5,TGTGCCAGCAGTTATTTGGAGGGTGCCTATGGCTACACCTTC,CASSYLEGAYGYTF
.,TRBJ1-2,.,TRBV25-1,TGTGCCAGCAGTGAAGCGGGGATCTACACCTTC,CASSEAGIYTF
.,TRBJ1-1,.,TRBV4-3,TGCGCCAGCAGCCAAGGGCGGGGGGCGATCACTGAAGCTTTCTTT,CASSQGRGAITEAFF
.,TRBJ2-6,.,TRBV13,TGTGCCAGCAGCTTCGGGTCAGGCGGGGCCGTCCTGACTTTC,CASSFGSGGAVLTF
.,TRBJ2-1,TRBD2,TRBV14,TGTGCCAGCAGCCAAGTGACTAGCGGGGGATACAATGAGCAGTTCTTC,CASSQVTSGGYNEQFF
.,TRBJ1-5,TRBD1,TRBV6-1,TGTGCCAGCAGTGAAGCGCAAGGACAGGGATTTCAGCCCCAGCATTTT,CASSEAQGQGFQPQHF
.,TRBJ1-2,TRBD1,TRBV25-1,TGTGCCAGCTCGACAGGGTTGTACGATGGCTACACCTTC,CASSTGLYDGYTF
.,TRBJ2-5,.,TRBV5-6,TGTGCCAGCACCGAGGGAGGAGGGGAGACCCAGTACTTC,CASTEGGGETQYF
.,TRBJ1-4,.,TRBV15,TGTGCCACCAGCAGAGTGGGGGGGTTTGAGGAAAAACTGTTTTTT,CATSRVGGFEEKLFF
.,TRBJ1-1,TRBD1,TRBV7-6,TGTGCCAGCACCCCAGGGGGGAACACTGAAGCTTTCTTT,CASTPGGNTEAFF
few,TRBJ2-1,TRBD2,TRBV2,TGTGCCAGCAGTGAGGGTCTAGCGGGATGGAATGAGCAGTTCTTC,CASSEGLAGWNEQFF
.,TRBJ2-7,.,TRBV7-9,TGTGCCAGCAGCTTAACCAACGGTGGAGCGGACTACGAGCAGTACTTC,CASSLTNGGADYEQYF
.,TRBJ2-7,.,TRBV7-9,TGTGCCAGCAGCTTACCCGGAGGCGGCGAGCAGTACTTC,CASSLPGGGEQYF
.,TRBJ2-1,TRBD1,TRBV11-1,TGTGCCAGCAGCTTAGTTGACAGGGATTATAGCTCCTACAATGAGCAGTTCTTC,CASSLVDRDYSSYNEQFF
.,TRBJ2-2,.,TRBV6-5,TGTGCCAGCAGTTACGCATCCAGGACCGGGGAGCTGTTTTTT,CASSYASRTGELFF
.,TRBJ2-2,TRBD2,TRBV2,TGTGCCAGTTCAGGGGCTAGCGGGAGGGCCAGGGTGAGCACCGGGGAGCTGTTTTTT,CASSGASGRARVSTGELFF
.,TRBJ2-7,.,TRBV7-6,TGTGCCAGCAGCGCGGGACCTAACTACGAGCAGTACTTC,CASSAGPNYEQYF
.,TRBJ2-7,TRBD1,TRBV27,TGTGCCAGCAGTTTTGCCCCCAGACTTACAGGGGCCACCGTCTACGAGCAGTACTTC,CASSFAPRLTGATVYEQYF
.,TRBJ2-1,.,TRBV5-8,TGTGCCAGCAGCTTACCCACTAGTCATGAGCAGTTCTTC,CASSLPTSHEQFF
.,TRBJ2-3,TRBD2,TRBV30,TGTGCCTGGAGGGGGGGGACTAGCGGGAGTGAAGATACGCAGTATTTT,CAWRGGTSGSEDTQYF
.,TRBJ2-7,TRBD2,TRBV11-3,TGTGCCAGCAGCTCTGCTAGCGGAACCTACGAGCAGTACTTC,CASSSASGTYEQYF
.,TRBJ2-7,.,TRBV2,TGTGCCAGCAGTGCGACAGGCCCCTACGAGCAGTACTTC,CASSATGPYEQYF
once,TRBJ1-4,.,TRBV15,TGTGCCACCAGCATGGACATGAATGAAAAACTGTTTTTT,CATSMDMNEKLFF
.,TRBJ2-3,TRBD2,TRBV6-5,TGTGCCAGCAGTTACGGGACTAGCGCAGATACGCAGTATTTT,CASSYGTSADTQYF
.,TRBJ2-3,TRBD2,TRBV7-3,TGTGCCAGCAGCTCAATCGCGGGAGGGTCGACAGATACGCAGTATTTT,CASSSIAGGSTDTQYF
.,TRBJ2-7,.,TRBV4-1,TGCGCCAGCAGCCAAGATAGGGCGGGCTACGAGCAGTACTTC,CASSQDRAGYEQYF
.,TRBJ2-2,.,TRBV15,TGTGCCACCAGCAGAGATTGGTACGCGGGGGCACAACGCACCGGGGAGCTGTTTTTT,CATSRDWYAGAQRTGELFF
.,TRBJ2-5,TRBD2,TRBV4-1,TGCGCCAGCAGCCAATCCCCGGGACTAGCGGGGGGGCCTAAGACCCAGTACTTC,CASSQSPGLAGGPKTQYF
.,TRBJ1-6,.,TRBV7-9,TGTGCCAGCAGTTTGGGGGCAGAAGGTCCACCCCTCCACTTT,CASSLGAEGPPLHF
.,TRBJ1-1,TRBD1,TRBV5-4,TGTGCCAGCAGCGGCTCGACAGGGAATATGAACACTGAAGCTTTCTTT,CASSGSTGNMNTEAFF
.,TRBJ2-7,.,TRBV4-2,TGTGCCAGCAGCCAAGTCATCGGAACGGGAAGCCTGGAGCAGTACTTC,CASSQVIGTGSLEQYF
.,TRBJ2-1,TRBD2,TRBV30,TGTGCCTGGGATAGCGGGGTTACCGATGAGCAGTTCTTC,CAWDSGVTDEQFF
.,TRBJ1-1,.,TRBV2,TGTGCCAGCAGTGAAGGGCAGGGATGGAACACTGAAGCTTTCTTT,CASSEGQGWNTEAFF
.,TRBJ2-7,TRBD2,TRBV7-8,TGTGCCAGCAGCTTACGGGCTAGCGGAGTCTACGAGCAGTACTTC,CASSLRASGVYEQYF
.,TRBJ1-1,TRBD1,TRBV5-4,TGTGCCAGCAGCGCGGACAGGGGGAACACTGAAGCTTTCTTT,CASSADRGNTEAFF
once,TRBJ1-1,TRBD1,TRBV19,TGTGCCAGTAGTGAGGGGGCGGTGGACACTGAAGCTTTCTTT,CASSEGAVDTEAFF
.,TRBJ1-1,TRBD1,TRBV11-2,TGTGCCAGCAGTCCTCACTACCGGGACAGGGCTGGTGTAAACACTGAAGCTTTCTTT,CASSPHYRDRAGVNTEAFF